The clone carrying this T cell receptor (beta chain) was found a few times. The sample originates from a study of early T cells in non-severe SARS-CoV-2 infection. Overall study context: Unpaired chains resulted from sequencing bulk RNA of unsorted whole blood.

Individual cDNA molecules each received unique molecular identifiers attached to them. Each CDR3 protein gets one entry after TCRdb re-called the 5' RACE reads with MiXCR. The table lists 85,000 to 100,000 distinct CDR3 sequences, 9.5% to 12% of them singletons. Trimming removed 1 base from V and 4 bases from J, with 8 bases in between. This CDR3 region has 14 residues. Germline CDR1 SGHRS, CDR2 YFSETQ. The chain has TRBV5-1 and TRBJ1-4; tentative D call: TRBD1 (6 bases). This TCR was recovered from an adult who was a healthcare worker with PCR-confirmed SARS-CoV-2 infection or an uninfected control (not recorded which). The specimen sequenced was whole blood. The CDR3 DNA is TGCGCCAGCAGCTTGACAGGGAGTAATGAAAAACTGTTTTTT. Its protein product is CASSLTGSNEKLFF.